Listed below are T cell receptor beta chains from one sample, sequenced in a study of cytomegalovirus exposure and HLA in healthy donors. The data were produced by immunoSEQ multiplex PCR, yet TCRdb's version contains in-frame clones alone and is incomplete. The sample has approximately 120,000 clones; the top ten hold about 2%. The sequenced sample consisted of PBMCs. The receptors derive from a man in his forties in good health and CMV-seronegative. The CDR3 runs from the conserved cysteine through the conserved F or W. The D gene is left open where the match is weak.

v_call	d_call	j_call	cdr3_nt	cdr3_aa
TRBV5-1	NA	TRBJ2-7	TGCGCCAGCAGCCCGGGGGAGACCGGTTCCTACGAGCAGTACTTC	CASSPGETGSYEQYF
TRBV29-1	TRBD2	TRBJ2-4	TGCAGCGTCCTGGGACTAGCGGGAGGGGATAAAAACATTCAGTACTTC	CSVLGLAGGDKNIQYF
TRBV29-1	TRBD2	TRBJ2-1	TGCGGCGTTAATCCTAGCGGGGCACAGTTCTTC	CGVNPSGAQFF
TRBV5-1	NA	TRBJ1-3	TGCGCCAGCAGCCCGACAGGTAGCTCTGGAAACACCATATATTTT	CASSPTGSSGNTIYF
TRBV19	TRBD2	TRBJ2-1	TGTGCCAGTAGTACGACTAGCGGGAGCCCCGCGGGGAATGAGCAGTTCTTC	CASSTTSGSPAGNEQFF
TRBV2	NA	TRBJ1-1	TGTGCCAGCAGTGAGGATGGGGGCAGGGGAAACACTGAAGCTTTCTTT	CASSEDGGRGNTEAFF
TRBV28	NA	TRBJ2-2	TGTGCCAGCAGTTTGATCGAGCGGAGTGCCGTGGCCGGGGAGCTGTTTTTT	CASSLIERSAVAGELFF
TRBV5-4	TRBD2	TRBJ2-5	TGTGCCAGCAGCCAAAGACAGCGGGGGCAAGAGACCCAGTACTTC	CASSQRQRGQETQYF
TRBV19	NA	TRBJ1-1	TGTGCCAGTAGTATAGGAGGACAGACCACTGAAGCTTTCTTT	CASSIGGQTTEAFF
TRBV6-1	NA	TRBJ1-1	TGTGCCAGCAGCCCTACAGGGTCTTACACTGAAGCTTTCTTT	CASSPTGSYTEAFF
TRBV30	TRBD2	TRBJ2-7	TGTGCCTGGAGTGTACGGGGGACTAGCGGGGGAACCTACGAGCAGTACTTC	CAWSVRGTSGGTYEQYF
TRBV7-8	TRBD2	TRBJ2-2	TGTGCCAGCAGCTTAAGCGGGAGGGACACCGGGGAGCTGTTTTTT	CASSLSGRDTGELFF
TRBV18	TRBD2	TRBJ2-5	TGTGCCAGCTCACCTGGACTAGCGGGGCGGGAGACCCAGTACTTC	CASSPGLAGRETQYF